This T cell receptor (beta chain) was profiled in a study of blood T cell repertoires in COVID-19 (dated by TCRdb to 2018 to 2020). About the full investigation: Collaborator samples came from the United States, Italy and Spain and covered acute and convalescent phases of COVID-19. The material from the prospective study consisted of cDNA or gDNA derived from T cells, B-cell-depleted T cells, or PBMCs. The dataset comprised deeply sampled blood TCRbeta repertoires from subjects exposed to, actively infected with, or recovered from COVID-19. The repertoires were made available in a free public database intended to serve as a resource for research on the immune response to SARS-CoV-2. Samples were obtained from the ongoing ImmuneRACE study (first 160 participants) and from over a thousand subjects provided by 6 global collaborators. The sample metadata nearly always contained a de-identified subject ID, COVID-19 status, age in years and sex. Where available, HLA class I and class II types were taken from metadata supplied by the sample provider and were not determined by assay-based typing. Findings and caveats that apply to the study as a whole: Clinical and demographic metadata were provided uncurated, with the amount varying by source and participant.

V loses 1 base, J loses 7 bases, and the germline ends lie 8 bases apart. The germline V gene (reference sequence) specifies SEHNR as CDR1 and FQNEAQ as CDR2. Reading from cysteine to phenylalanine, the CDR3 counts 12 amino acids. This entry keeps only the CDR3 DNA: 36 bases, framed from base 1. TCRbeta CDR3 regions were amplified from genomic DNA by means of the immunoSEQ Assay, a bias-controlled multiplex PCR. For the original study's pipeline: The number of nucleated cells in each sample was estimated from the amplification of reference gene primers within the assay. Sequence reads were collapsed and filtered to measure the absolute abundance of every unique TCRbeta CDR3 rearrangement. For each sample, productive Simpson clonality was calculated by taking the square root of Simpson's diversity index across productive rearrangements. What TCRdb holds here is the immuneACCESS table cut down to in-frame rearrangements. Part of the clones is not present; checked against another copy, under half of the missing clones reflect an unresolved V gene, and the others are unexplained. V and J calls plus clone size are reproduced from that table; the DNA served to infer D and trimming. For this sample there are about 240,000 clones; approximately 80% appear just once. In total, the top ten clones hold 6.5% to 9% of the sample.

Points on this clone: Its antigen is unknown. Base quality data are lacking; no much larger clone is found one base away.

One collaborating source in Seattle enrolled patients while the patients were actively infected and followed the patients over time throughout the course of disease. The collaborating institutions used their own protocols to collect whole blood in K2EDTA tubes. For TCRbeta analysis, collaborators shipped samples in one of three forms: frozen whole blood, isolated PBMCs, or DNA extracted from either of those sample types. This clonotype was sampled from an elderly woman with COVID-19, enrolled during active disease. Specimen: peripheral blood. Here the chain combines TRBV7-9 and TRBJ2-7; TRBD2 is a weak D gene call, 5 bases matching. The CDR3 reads CASSLGGGEQYF. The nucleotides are TGTGCCAGCAGCTTAGGTGGAGGAGAGCAGTACTTC.